Listed below are T cell receptor beta chains from one sample, sequenced in a study of blood T cell repertoires in COVID-19. Here immunoSEQ multiplex PCR was the method, and the copy in TCRdb shows in-frame clones only, minus some. This repertoire shows some 150,000 clones, about four fifths found once; its top ten account for under 3%. The sample consisted of peripheral blood. Receptors were obtained from a human donor with acute or convalescent COVID-19. The donor label of this sample is uncertain. The CDR3 runs from the conserved cysteine through the conserved F or W. A D gene is named only where the DNA matches it firmly. Rows may omit the clone size; those that give it use once, few, many or a size class.

clone size: .
CDR3 length: 17
V gene: TRBV4-1
D gene: .
J gene: TRBJ1-4
CDR3 DNA: TGCGCCAGCAGCCAAGATATACCTACTTCAACTAATGAAAAACTGTTTTTT
CDR3 protein: CASSQDIPTSTNEKLFF

clone size: .
CDR3 length: 14
V gene: TRBV15
D gene: .
J gene: TRBJ2-7
CDR3 DNA: TGTGCCACCAGCAGAGTACAACAGGGTGGCGAGCAGTACTTC
CDR3 protein: CATSRVQQGGEQYF

clone size: .
CDR3 length: 16
V gene: TRBV2
D gene: TRBD1
J gene: TRBJ2-7
CDR3 DNA: TGTGCCAGCAGCCTAGAAACCGGGACAGGATTCTACGAGCAGTACTTC
CDR3 protein: CASSLETGTGFYEQYF

clone size: .
CDR3 length: 12
V gene: TRBV28
D gene: TRBD1
J gene: TRBJ2-7
CDR3 DNA: TGTGCCACCCGCAGGGGGCCCTACGAGCAGTACTTC
CDR3 protein: CATRRGPYEQYF

clone size: .
CDR3 length: 16
V gene: TRBV21-1
D gene: .
J gene: TRBJ1-1
CDR3 DNA: TGTGCCAGCAGCAAACGGGAGGGGGCCGTGAACACTGAAGCTTTCTTT
CDR3 protein: CASSKREGAVNTEAFF

clone size: .
CDR3 length: 15
V gene: TRBV6-1
D gene: .
J gene: TRBJ2-7
CDR3 DNA: TGTGCCAGCAGTTTTAGCCTCCGGGGGTCCTACGAGCAGTACTTC
CDR3 protein: CASSFSLRGSYEQYF

clone size: .
CDR3 length: 11
V gene: TRBV20-1
D gene: TRBD1
J gene: TRBJ1-2
CDR3 DNA: TGCAGTGCTAGCAGTGACAGGGGGCGGACCTTC
CDR3 protein: CSASSDRGRTF

clone size: .
CDR3 length: 15
V gene: TRBV20-1
D gene: .
J gene: TRBJ2-3
CDR3 DNA: TGCAGTGCTAGTTCAACGGCGGGGAGAACAGATACGCAGTATTTT
CDR3 protein: CSASSTAGRTDTQYF

clone size: .
CDR3 length: 16
V gene: TRBV9
D gene: TRBD1
J gene: TRBJ1-2
CDR3 DNA: TGTGCCAGCAGCGTAGTGGCAGGGGGCCCCCAAGGAGGCTACACCTTC
CDR3 protein: CASSVVAGGPQGGYTF

clone size: .
CDR3 length: 13
V gene: TRBV5-1
D gene: TRBD1
J gene: TRBJ2-1
CDR3 DNA: TGCGCCAGCAGCTTAGGGACAGTCTCTGAGCAGTTCTTC
CDR3 protein: CASSLGTVSEQFF

clone size: once
CDR3 length: 11
V gene: TRBV19
D gene: .
J gene: TRBJ2-1
CDR3 DNA: TGTGCCTCTCGGTCCTACAATGAGCAGTTCTTC
CDR3 protein: CASRSYNEQFF

clone size: .
CDR3 length: 12
V gene: TRBV7-8
D gene: .
J gene: TRBJ2-5
CDR3 DNA: TGTGCCAGCAGCTTAGAACGGGAGACCCAGTACTTC
CDR3 protein: CASSLERETQYF

clone size: .
CDR3 length: 14
V gene: TRBV30
D gene: TRBD1
J gene: TRBJ1-4
CDR3 DNA: TGTGCCTGGAGTCCGGGACAGGGCCTAGAAAAACTGTTTTTT
CDR3 protein: CAWSPGQGLEKLFF

clone size: .
CDR3 length: 17
V gene: TRBV15
D gene: TRBD1
J gene: TRBJ2-3
CDR3 DNA: TGTGCCACCAGCAGAGATCTAGGGGGCCCCAGCACAGATACGCAGTATTTT
CDR3 protein: CATSRDLGGPSTDTQYF

clone size: .
CDR3 length: 16
V gene: TRBV27
D gene: .
J gene: TRBJ1-4
CDR3 DNA: TGTGCCAGCAGTTTATTTGACGGACGGGGTAATGAAAAACTGTTTTTT
CDR3 protein: CASSLFDGRGNEKLFF

clone size: .
CDR3 length: 13
V gene: TRBV19
D gene: .
J gene: TRBJ1-5
CDR3 DNA: TGTGCCAGTAGTATAGCTGTATCTCAGCCCCAGCATTTT
CDR3 protein: CASSIAVSQPQHF

clone size: .
CDR3 length: 15
V gene: TRBV10-3
D gene: .
J gene: TRBJ1-2
CDR3 DNA: TGTGCCAGCGGCGGGGACTCAGTCGGACACTATGGCTACACCTTC
CDR3 protein: CASGGDSVGHYGYTF

clone size: few
CDR3 length: 16
V gene: TRBV5-8
D gene: TRBD1
J gene: TRBJ2-7
CDR3 DNA: TGTGCCAGCAGCGCCCCACAGGGGCGACCCTCCTACGAGCAGTACTTC
CDR3 protein: CASSAPQGRPSYEQYF

clone size: .
CDR3 length: 13
V gene: TRBV5-4
D gene: .
J gene: TRBJ2-7
CDR3 DNA: TGTGCCAGCAGTATGGAGAGGGTAGACGAGCAGTACTTC
CDR3 protein: CASSMERVDEQYF

clone size: .
CDR3 length: 16
V gene: TRBV28
D gene: TRBD1
J gene: TRBJ1-4
CDR3 DNA: TGTGCCAGCAGTGAGGACAGGGGGCGATCCGGGGAAAAACTGTTTTTT
CDR3 protein: CASSEDRGRSGEKLFF

clone size: .
CDR3 length: 13
V gene: TRBV6-5
D gene: .
J gene: TRBJ1-2
CDR3 DNA: TGTGCCAGCCTATCACTTGGGGCGAATGGCTACACCTTC
CDR3 protein: CASLSLGANGYTF

clone size: .
CDR3 length: 14
V gene: TRBV11-3
D gene: .
J gene: TRBJ1-1
CDR3 DNA: TGTGCCAGCAGCTCCCGGTCAGGGGCGGAGGAAGCTTTCTTT
CDR3 protein: CASSSRSGAEEAFF

clone size: .
CDR3 length: 16
V gene: TRBV7-3
D gene: TRBD2
J gene: TRBJ2-3
CDR3 DNA: TGTGCCAGCAGCTCCCCAGCTAGCGGGGGTCCAGATACGCAGTATTTT
CDR3 protein: CASSSPASGGPDTQYF

clone size: few
CDR3 length: 15
V gene: TRBV6-6
D gene: TRBD1
J gene: TRBJ1-2
CDR3 DNA: TGTGCCAGCAGTTACGGAGGACAGGCGGTTCATGGCTACACCTTC
CDR3 protein: CASSYGGQAVHGYTF

clone size: .
CDR3 length: 15
V gene: TRBV30
D gene: TRBD1
J gene: TRBJ2-5
CDR3 DNA: TGTGCCTGGAGCTGGGGACAGGGGGGAGGAAAGACCCAGTACTTC
CDR3 protein: CAWSWGQGGGKTQYF

clone size: few
CDR3 length: 20
V gene: TRBV7-8
D gene: TRBD1
J gene: TRBJ2-6
CDR3 DNA: TGTGCCAGCAGCTTAAACCCCCCGGGACAGGGGGCTCCTGGGGCCAACGTCCTGACTTTC
CDR3 protein: CASSLNPPGQGAPGANVLTF

clone size: .
CDR3 length: 17
V gene: TRBV19
D gene: TRBD1
J gene: TRBJ1-1
CDR3 DNA: TGTGCCAGTAGTATAGTGTGGCAGGGGGCTTTGAACACTGAAGCTTTCTTT
CDR3 protein: CASSIVWQGALNTEAFF